What follows are 29 T cell receptor beta chains derived from one specimen sequenced in a study of cytomegalovirus exposure and HLA in healthy donors. PCR used 60 Vbeta primers and 13 Jbeta primers. Clones were sequenced by immunoSEQ multiplex PCR, and TCRdb holds only the in-frame ones, with some missing. Of approximately 110,000 clones listed, 75% to 85% are singletons. Sequencing input: PBMCs. These TCRs come from a man aged 50-59 years in good health and CMV-seronegative.

The V call is TRBV15, the J call TRBJ1-1; a possible D gene is TRBD1 (6 bases). Germline V gives CDR1 LNHNV, CDR2 YYDKDF (reference sequence). Between the trimmed V and J ends, which lost 6 bases and 4 bases, there was a span of 12 bases. The CDR3 runs 13 residues. CDR3 residues: CATREQGSTEAFF. The CDR3 DNA reads TGTGCCACCAGAGAACAGGGCAGCACTGAAGCTTTCTTT.

This clone was observed a handful of times. This chain uses TRBV4-1 with TRBJ2-1, with 11 bases identical to TRBD2. This CDR3 comprises 16 residues. CDR1 and CDR2 from the germline V gene are MGHRA and YSYEKL. V trimming: 2 bases; J trimming: 4 bases; junction bases outside the gene matches: 4. In DNA form, the CDR3 reads TGCGCCAGCAGCCAACCACTAGCGGGGGTTTACAATGAGCAGTTCTTC. Its translation: CASSQPLAGVYNEQFF.

The chain carries TRBV11-3 and TRBJ2-3, with 13 bases identical to TRBD2. The CDR3 spans 16 residues. The ends lost 5 bases at V and 8 bases at J; junction bases unmatched: 10. CDR1 is SGHNT, CDR2 YENEEA, per germline. The CDR3 loop reads CASSASLAGGTGTQYF. The DNA of the CDR3 is TGTGCCAGCAGCGCCTCACTAGCGGGAGGGACCGGTACGCAGTATTTT.

V gene TRBV19 combines with J gene TRBJ2-7; a weak D match, TRBD2 (5 bases). Germline loops: CDR1 LNHDA, CDR2 SQIVND (reference sequence). The germline V and J ends were trimmed by 3 bases and 2 bases, with 17 bases remaining between them. The CDR3 runs to 16 residues. CDR3 in amino acids: CASSISNWRVPYEQYF. The CDR3 DNA follows: TGTGCCAGTAGTATCTCCAATTGGCGGGTCCCCTACGAGCAGTACTTC.

Worth noting for this clone: One end of the junction does not line up with germline, which may come from a read error. V usage is TRBV15 and J usage is TRBJ2-5, with 10 positions matching TRBD1. CDR1 is LNHNV and CDR2 is YYDKDF in the germline V gene (reference sequence). This CDR3 is built from 16 residues. CDR3 bases: TGTGCCACCGGCAGAAACCGAGACAGGGGGCGGGAGACCCAGTACTTC. Translated, it gives CATGRNRDRGRETQYF.

J is TRBJ1-2 and V is TRBV5-1; 8 nucleotides agree with TRBD1. V lost 4 bases to trimming and J lost 6 bases; unmatched junction nucleotides: 5. CDR3 length: 13 residues. CDR1 SGHRS and CDR2 YFSETQ come from the germline V gene. CDR3 nucleotides: TGCGCCAGCAGCCGGACAGGGAACAATGGCTACACCTTC. It codes for CASSRTGNNGYTF.

V and J are TRBV19 and TRBJ1-1; D not certain. V lost 6 bases to trimming and J lost 5 bases, with 16 bases between them. This CDR3 is built from 14 residues. In germline, CDR1 is LNHDA, CDR2 SQIVND (reference sequence). As DNA, the CDR3 is TGTGCCAGTAGCCCCGGTGCGGGTGTTACTGAAGCTTTCTTT. Its translation: CASSPGAGVTEAFF.

CDR3 protein: CASSPGTGAGHAQYF. The CDR3 coding sequence is TGTGCCAGCAGCCCCGGGACAGGGGCAGGTCATGCGCAGTATTTT. The V call is TRBV13, the J call TRBJ2-3; 10 bases are shared with TRBD1. The germline CDR1 and CDR2 sequences are PRHDT and FYEKMQ (reference sequence). The CDR3 is made up of 15 amino acids. V lost 5 bases, J lost 10 bases, and 12 bases stayed unmatched. Full variable domain (remainder filled in from reference TRBV13 and TRBJ2-3): AAGVIQSPRHLIKEKRETATLKCYPIPRHDTVYWYQQGPGQDPQFLISFYEKMQSDKGSIPDRFSAQQFSDYHSELNMSSLELGDSALYFCASSPGTGAGHAQYFGPGTRLTVL.

The J gene is TRBJ2-5, the V gene TRBV6-5; TRBD1 aligns across 9 bases. V gave up 5 bases and J gave up 5 bases; unmatched junction bases: 9. The CDR3 runs to 15 residues. The germline CDR1 and CDR2 sequences are MNHEY and SVGAGI. CDR3 sequence (DNA): TGTGCCAGCAGTGTACAGGGGGCTCTCCGGGAGACCCAGTACTTC. This encodes CASSVQGALRETQYF.

This chain links TRBV29-1 with TRBJ1-2; TRBD1 is a possible D gene (6 bases). Germline CDR1 reads SQVTM; CDR2 reads ANQGSEA. V lost 7 bases, J lost 8 bases, and 23 bases lay in between. The CDR3 sequence is 14 residues long. The CDR3 sequence: CSASPGGDNQGYTF. CDR3 in DNA: TGCAGCGCCTCTCCCGGTGGGGACAACCAGGGCTACACCTTC.

The gene calls are TRBV7-9 and TRBJ2-5; D unclear. V lost 2 bases and J 5 bases, leaving 9 bases between the germline ends. The CDR3 totals 13 residues. CDR1 is SEHNR and CDR2 is FQNEAQ in the germline V gene (reference sequence). The CDR3 region is CASSLPNTETQYF. CDR3 nucleotide sequence: TGTGCCAGCAGCTTACCGAACACGGAGACCCAGTACTTC.

This rearrangement joins TRBV15 to TRBJ2-5; 9 bases match TRBD2. V shed 0 bases and J 4 bases; nucleotides not matched to a gene: 3. Germline loops: CDR1 LNHNV, CDR2 YYDKDF (reference sequence). There are 15 residues in the CDR3. In DNA, the CDR3 is TGTGCCACCAGCAGAGATGCGGGGGGGCCAGAGACCCAGTACTTC. Protein: CATSRDAGGPETQYF.

This clone was found a few times. The chain joins TRBV10-3 to TRBJ1-5; D remains unclear. This CDR3 is built from 13 residues. Deletions cut 8 bases from V and 0 bases from J, with 8 bases between. Germline values: CDR1 ENHRY, CDR2 SYGVKD. The chain's CDR3 is CAIRLNSNQPQHF. CDR3 bases: TGTGCCATCCGACTGAATAGCAATCAGCCCCAGCATTTT.

The V call is TRBV5-6, the J call TRBJ1-1; D gene uncertain. The CDR3 has 13 residues. Germline CDR1 reads SGHDT; CDR2 reads YYEEEE. V was clipped by 4 bases and J by 2 bases, with 9 bases between them. CDR3 bases: TGTGCCAGCAGCCCCAGTGTTAACACTGAAGCTTTCTTT. Translated: CASSPSVNTEAFF.

This rearrangement joins TRBV7-2 to TRBJ2-2; 12 positions agree with TRBD1. Germline-derived CDR1 and CDR2 are SGHTA and FQGNSA. The CDR3 runs to 15 residues. The V and J ends lost 5 bases and 7 bases, in that order; junction bases with no gene match: 5. The CDR3 nucleotides read TGTGCCAGCAGCCCGGGACAGGGGGCGGGCGGGGAGCTGTTTTTT. This codes for CASSPGQGAGGELFF.

The gene calls are TRBV5-4 and TRBJ2-2; 14 bases are shared with TRBD2. This CDR3 spans 18 amino acids. Germline loops: CDR1 SGHNT, CDR2 YYREEE (reference sequence). After removal of 0 bases from V and 4 bases from J, the junction contained 5 bases not matched to a gene. The CDR3 nucleotides are TGTGCCAGCAGCTTGGGACTAGCGGGGGGGCCGGGCACCGGGGAGCTGTTTTTT. Its translation is CASSLGLAGGPGTGELFF.

The genes are TRBV5-6 and TRBJ1-1, with 9 bases that match TRBD1. CDR1 is SGHDT, CDR2 YYEEEE, per germline. Trimming removed 4 bases from V and 0 bases from J; junction bases left unmatched: 16. This CDR3 has 19 amino acids. CDR3 sequence: CASSPSTGQGFIMNTEAFF. The DNA of the CDR3 is TGTGCCAGCAGCCCTTCAACGGGACAGGGATTCATTATGAACACTGAAGCTTTCTTT.

The chain is built from TRBV18 and TRBJ1-6, with D possibly TRBD1 on 6 matching bases. The CDR3 consists of 16 residues. The germline gives CDR1 KGHSH, CDR2 LQKENI. The V gene lost 2 bases and the J gene lost 8 bases, with 16 bases spanning the gap. This CDR3 reads CASSPSTDSRDSPLHF. The CDR3 DNA sequence: TGTGCCAGCTCACCAAGCACGGACAGCCGGGATTCACCCCTCCACTTT.

The V and J genes are TRBV7-9 and TRBJ2-3; TRBD2 matches 9 bases. In germline, CDR1 is SEHNR, CDR2 FQNEAQ (reference sequence). This CDR3 region has 16 residues. V lost 2 bases to trimming and J lost 3 bases; unmatched junction nucleotides: 6. The CDR3 nucleotides read TGTGCCAGCAGCTTACGGGGCGGGGGGGCAACAGATACGCAGTATTTT. It is translated as CASSLRGGGATDTQYF.

This clone was seen a single time. The genes are TRBV4-1 and TRBJ2-1, with D unclear. V dropped 2 bases and J dropped 8 bases, with 7 bases sitting between them. This CDR3 has 12 amino acids. Germline CDR1 MGHRA, CDR2 YSYEKL. The CDR3 spells CASSQRPDEQFF. CDR3 nucleotides: TGCGCCAGCAGCCAACGTCCCGATGAGCAGTTCTTC.

The V and J genes are TRBV7-9 and TRBJ2-3, with TRBD1 matching 9 bases. The CDR3 is made up of 14 amino acids. Trimming took 2 bases from V and 4 from J; bases not matched to a gene: 1. Germline lookup yields CDR1 SEHNR and CDR2 FQNEAQ (reference sequence). The CDR3 region is CASSLRQGADTQYF. In DNA form, the CDR3 reads TGTGCCAGCAGCTTAAGACAGGGGGCAGATACGCAGTATTTT.

V usage is TRBV4-1 and J usage is TRBJ1-5, with 7 positions matching TRBD1. Germline lookup yields CDR1 MGHRA and CDR2 YSYEKL. The CDR3 has 16 residues. J gave up 3 bases and V 3 bases, and 8 bases lay outside the gene matches. The CDR3 DNA follows: TGCGCCAGCAGCCACTGGGCAGGGGGGACCAATCAGCCCCAGCATTTT. Translating it yields CASSHWAGGTNQPQHF.

The V gene is TRBV5-6, the J gene TRBJ2-1; 10 bases match TRBD2. Germline V gene lookup returns CDR1 SGHDT and CDR2 YYEEEE. The ends lost 4 bases at V and 4 bases at J; junction bases unmatched: 8. The CDR3 covers 16 residues. The DNA for the CDR3 is TGTGCCAGCAGCGGGGTAGCGGGGGGCGGATACAATGAGCAGTTCTTC. Amino acids: CASSGVAGGGYNEQFF.

The chain employs TRBV5-1 and TRBJ2-5, with a tentative D call TRBD1 (5 bases). Trimming took 4 bases from V and 1 from J, leaving 20 bases between them. The CDR3 length is 17 residues. Germline V gene lookup returns CDR1 SGHRS and CDR2 YFSETQ. CDR3 sequence reads: CASSRSLTGNSQETQYF. Written as DNA, the CDR3 is TGCGCCAGCAGCCGCTCACTCACAGGAAACTCCCAAGAGACCCAGTACTTC.

The chain carries TRBV6-5 and TRBJ2-7; 7 bases map to TRBD2. The trim removed 0 bases at V and 4 bases at J, leaving 6 bases unmatched. CDR1 MNHEY and CDR2 SVGAGI come from the germline V gene. The CDR3 spans 15 residues. DNA of the CDR3: TGTGCCAGCAGTTACTCGGACCTAGCGGCTTACGAGCAGTACGTC. Translated, it gives CASSYSDLAAYEQYV.

With regard to this clone: This sample includes further DNA sequences coding for the same CDR3. The chain recombines TRBV4-1 with TRBJ2-1; 12 nucleotides align to TRBD2. The CDR3 consists of 17 residues. The junction had 6 bases not matched to a gene; V was cut back by 3 bases and J by 3 bases. CDR1 is MGHRA, CDR2 YSYEKL, per germline. CDR3 nucleotide sequence: TGCGCCAGCAGCCACCGACTAGCGGGGGCCTTCTACAATGAGCAGTTCTTC. Residues: CASSHRLAGAFYNEQFF.

CDR3 DNA sequence: TGTGCCAGCAGCATTTATAGGAACACTGAAGCTTTCTTT. Translating it yields CASSIYRNTEAFF. The chain couples TRBV14 to TRBJ1-1; D is uncertain. The CDR3 runs to 13 residues. V lost 5 bases and J 1 base, leaving 8 bases between the germline ends. Germline CDR1 and CDR2: SGHDN and FVKESK. Complete variable domain (other parts from reference TRBV14 and TRBJ1-1): EAGVTQFPSHSVIEKGQTVTLRCDPISGHDNLYWYRRVMGKEIKFLLHFVKESKQDESGMPNNRFLAERTGGTYSTLKVQPAELEDSGVYFCASSIYRNTEAFFGQGTRLTVV.

The genes are TRBV18 and TRBJ2-2; TRBD2 matches 7 bases. This CDR3 spans 13 amino acids. Germline V gene sequence: CDR1 KGHSH, CDR2 LQKENI. Trimming took 11 bases from V and 6 from J; bases not matched to a gene: 9. Here the CDR3 DNA reads TGTGCCGCACGGGAGGCAGGGCCCGGGGAGCTGTTTTTT. Its translation: CAAREAGPGELFF.

The rearrangement joins TRBV4-1 to TRBJ2-2; maybe TRBD1 (5 bases). Trimming removed 1 base from V and 0 bases from J, with 15 bases in between. Germline CDR1 MGHRA, CDR2 YSYEKL. The CDR3 length is 18 residues. The CDR3 here is CASSQGGLRPTNTGELFF. The CDR3 DNA reads TGCGCCAGCAGCCAAGGGGGCTTGCGCCCGACGAACACCGGGGAGCTGTTTTTT.